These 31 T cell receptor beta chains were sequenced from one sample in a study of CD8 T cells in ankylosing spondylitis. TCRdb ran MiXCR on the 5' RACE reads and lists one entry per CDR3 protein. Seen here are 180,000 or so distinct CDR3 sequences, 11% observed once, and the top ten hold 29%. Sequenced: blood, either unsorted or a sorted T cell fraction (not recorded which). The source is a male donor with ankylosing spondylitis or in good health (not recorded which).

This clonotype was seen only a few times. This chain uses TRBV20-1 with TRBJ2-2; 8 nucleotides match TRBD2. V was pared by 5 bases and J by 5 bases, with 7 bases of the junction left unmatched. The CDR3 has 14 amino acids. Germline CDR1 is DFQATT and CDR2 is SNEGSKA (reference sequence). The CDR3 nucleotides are TGCAGTGCTGATAGCGGGAAAGGGACCGGGGAGCTGTTTTTT. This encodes CSADSGKGTGELFF.

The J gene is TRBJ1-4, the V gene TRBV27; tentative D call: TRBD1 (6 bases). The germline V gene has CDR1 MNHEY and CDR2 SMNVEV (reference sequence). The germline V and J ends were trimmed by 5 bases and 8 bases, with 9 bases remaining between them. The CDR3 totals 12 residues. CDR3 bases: TGTGCCAGCAGTGCTACAGGGGAAAAACTGTTTTTT. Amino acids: CASSATGEKLFF.

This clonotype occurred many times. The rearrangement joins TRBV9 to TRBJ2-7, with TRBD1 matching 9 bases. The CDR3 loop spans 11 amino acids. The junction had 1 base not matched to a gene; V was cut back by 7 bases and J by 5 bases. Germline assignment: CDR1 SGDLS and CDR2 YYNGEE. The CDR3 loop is CASRDRDEQYF. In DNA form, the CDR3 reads TGTGCCAGCCGGGACAGGGACGAGCAGTACTTC.

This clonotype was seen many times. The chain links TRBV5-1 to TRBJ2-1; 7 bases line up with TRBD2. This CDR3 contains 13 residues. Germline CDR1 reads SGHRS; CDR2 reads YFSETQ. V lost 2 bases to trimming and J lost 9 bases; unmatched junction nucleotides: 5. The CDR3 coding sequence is TGCGCCAGCAGCTTCCCGACTAGCATTGAGCAGTTCTTC. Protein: CASSFPTSIEQFF.

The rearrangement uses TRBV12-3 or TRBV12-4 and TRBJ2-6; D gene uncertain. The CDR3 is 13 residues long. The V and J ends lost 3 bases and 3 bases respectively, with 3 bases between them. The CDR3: CASSLHGANVLTF. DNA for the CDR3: TGTGCCAGCAGTTTGCATGGGGCCAACGTCCTGACTTTC.

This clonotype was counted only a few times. CDR3 loop: CASSAGRDREQFF. Written as DNA, the CDR3 is TGTGCCAGCAGCGCCGGCCGGGACAGGGAGCAGTTCTTC. The genes are TRBV2 and TRBJ2-1, with TRBD1 matching 8 bases. Trimming at V came to 6 bases and at J to 10 bases, leaving 8 bases not matched to a gene. Germline values: CDR1 SNHLY, CDR2 FYNNEI. This CDR3 spans 13 amino acids.

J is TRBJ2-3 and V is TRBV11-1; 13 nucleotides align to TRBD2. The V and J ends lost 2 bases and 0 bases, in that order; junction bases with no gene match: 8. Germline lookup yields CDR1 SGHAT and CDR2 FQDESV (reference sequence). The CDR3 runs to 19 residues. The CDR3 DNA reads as TGTGCCAGCAGCTTATCCGGGACTAGCGGGATCTCTAGCACAGATACGCAGTATTTT. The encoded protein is CASSLSGTSGISSTDTQYF.

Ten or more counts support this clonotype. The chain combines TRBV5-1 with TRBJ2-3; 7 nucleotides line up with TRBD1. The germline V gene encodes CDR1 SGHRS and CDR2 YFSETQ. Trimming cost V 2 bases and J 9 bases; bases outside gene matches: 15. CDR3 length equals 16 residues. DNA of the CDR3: TGCGCCAGCAGCTTACTTCAGGACAGGATAACGGGGACGCAGTATTTT. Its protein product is CASSLLQDRITGTQYF.

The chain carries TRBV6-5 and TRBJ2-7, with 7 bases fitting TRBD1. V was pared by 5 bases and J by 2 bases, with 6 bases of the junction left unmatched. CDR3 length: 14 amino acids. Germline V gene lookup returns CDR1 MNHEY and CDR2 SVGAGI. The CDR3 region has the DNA TGTGCCAGCAGTGCCTCGACAGGGCCCTACGAGCAGTACTTC. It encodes CASSASTGPYEQYF.

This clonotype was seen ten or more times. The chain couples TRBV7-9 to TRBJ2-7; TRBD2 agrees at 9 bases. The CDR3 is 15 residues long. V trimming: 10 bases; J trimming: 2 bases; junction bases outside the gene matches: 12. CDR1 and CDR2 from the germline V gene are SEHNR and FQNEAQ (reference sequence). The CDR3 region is CAIRTGTSPTYEQYF. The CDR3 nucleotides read TGTGCCATTCGTACCGGGACTAGCCCTACCTACGAGCAGTACTTC.

This CDR3 is CASSVGPGQVNTGELFF. DNA of the CDR3: TGTGCCAGCAGCGTAGGCCCGGGACAGGTGAACACCGGGGAGCTGTTTTTT. The chain employs TRBV9 and TRBJ2-2; TRBD1 aligns across 8 bases. The CDR3 contains 17 residues. The ends lost 0 bases at V and 1 base at J; junction bases unmatched: 5. Germline assignment: CDR1 SGDLS and CDR2 YYNGEE.

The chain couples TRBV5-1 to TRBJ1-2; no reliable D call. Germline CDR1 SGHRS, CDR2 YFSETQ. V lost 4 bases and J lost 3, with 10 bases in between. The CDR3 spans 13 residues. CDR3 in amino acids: CASSGSDHYGYTF. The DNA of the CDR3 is TGCGCCAGCAGCGGCAGCGACCACTATGGCTACACCTTC.

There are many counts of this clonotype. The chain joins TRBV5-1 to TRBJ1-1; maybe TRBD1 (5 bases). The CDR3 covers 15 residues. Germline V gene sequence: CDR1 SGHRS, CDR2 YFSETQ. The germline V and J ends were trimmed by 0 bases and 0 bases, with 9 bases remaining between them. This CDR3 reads CASSLVRGMNTEAFF. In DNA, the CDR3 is TGCGCCAGCAGCTTGGTTCGGGGCATGAACACTGAAGCTTTCTTT.

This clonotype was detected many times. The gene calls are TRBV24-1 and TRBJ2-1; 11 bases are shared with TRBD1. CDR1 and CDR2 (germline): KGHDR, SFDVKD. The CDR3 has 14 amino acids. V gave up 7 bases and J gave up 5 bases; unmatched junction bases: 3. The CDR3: CATRDRGLDNEQFF. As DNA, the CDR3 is TGTGCCACCAGGGACAGGGGGCTCGACAATGAGCAGTTCTTC.

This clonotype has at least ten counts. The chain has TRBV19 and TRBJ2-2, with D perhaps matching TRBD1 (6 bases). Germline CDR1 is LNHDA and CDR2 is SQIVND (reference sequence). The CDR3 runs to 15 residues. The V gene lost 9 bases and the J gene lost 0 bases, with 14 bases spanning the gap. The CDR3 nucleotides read TGTGCCAGCTCGTTGACAGGAACGAACACCGGGGAGCTGTTTTTT. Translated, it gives CASSLTGTNTGELFF.

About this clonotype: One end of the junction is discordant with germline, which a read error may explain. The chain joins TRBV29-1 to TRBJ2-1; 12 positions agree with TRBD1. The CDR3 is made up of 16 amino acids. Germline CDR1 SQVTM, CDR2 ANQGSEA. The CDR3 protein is CSVEDTGTGGRNEQFF. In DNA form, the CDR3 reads TGCAGCGTCGAAGACACCGGGACAGGGGGCCGCAATGAGCAGTTCTTC.

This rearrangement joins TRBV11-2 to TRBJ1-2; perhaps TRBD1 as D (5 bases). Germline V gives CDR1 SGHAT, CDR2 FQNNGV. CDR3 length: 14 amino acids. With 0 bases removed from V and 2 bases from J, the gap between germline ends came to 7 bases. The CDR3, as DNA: TGTGCCAGCAGCTTAGATCAGGGAAACTATGGCTACACCTTC. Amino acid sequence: CASSLDQGNYGYTF.

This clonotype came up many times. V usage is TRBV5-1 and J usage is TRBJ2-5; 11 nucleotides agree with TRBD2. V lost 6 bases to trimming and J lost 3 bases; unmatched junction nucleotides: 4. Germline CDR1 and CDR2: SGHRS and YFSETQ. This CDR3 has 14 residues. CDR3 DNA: TGCGCCAGCACCTCGGGACTAGCGGAAGAGACCCAGTACTTC. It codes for CASTSGLAEETQYF.

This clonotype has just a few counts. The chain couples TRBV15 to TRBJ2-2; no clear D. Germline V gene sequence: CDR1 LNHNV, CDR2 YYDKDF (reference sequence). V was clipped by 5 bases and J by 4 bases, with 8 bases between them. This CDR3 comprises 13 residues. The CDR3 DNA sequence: TGTGCCACCAGCCCCCCTCGCACCGGGGAGCTGTTTTTT. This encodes CATSPPRTGELFF.

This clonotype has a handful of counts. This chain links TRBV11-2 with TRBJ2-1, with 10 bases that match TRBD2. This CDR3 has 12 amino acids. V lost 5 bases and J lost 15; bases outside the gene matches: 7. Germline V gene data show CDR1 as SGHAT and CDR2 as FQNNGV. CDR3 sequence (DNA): TGTGCCAGCAGCCTAGGACTAGCGGAGGGGTTCTTC. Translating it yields CASSLGLAEGFF.

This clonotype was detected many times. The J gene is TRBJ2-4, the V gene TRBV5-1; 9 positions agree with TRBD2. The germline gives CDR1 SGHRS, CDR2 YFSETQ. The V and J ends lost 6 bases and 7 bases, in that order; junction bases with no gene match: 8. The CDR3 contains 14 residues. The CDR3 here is CASTPAGGVNIQYF. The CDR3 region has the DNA TGCGCCAGCACCCCAGCGGGAGGTGTGAACATTCAGTACTTC.

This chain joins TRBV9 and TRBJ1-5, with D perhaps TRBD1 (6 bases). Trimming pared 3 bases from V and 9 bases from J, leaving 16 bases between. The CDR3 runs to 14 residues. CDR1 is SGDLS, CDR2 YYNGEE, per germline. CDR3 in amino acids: CASSATGTERPQHF. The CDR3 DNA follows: TGTGCCAGCAGCGCGACAGGCACTGAGAGGCCCCAGCATTTT.

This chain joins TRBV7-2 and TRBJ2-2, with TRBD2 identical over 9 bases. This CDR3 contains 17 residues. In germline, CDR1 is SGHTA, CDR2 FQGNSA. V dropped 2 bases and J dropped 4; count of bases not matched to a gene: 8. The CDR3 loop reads CASSLIGSGGPTGELFF. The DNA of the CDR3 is TGTGCCAGCAGCTTAATTGGTAGCGGGGGACCCACCGGGGAGCTGTTTTTT. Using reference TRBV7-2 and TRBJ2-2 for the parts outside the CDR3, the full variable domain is GAGVSQSPSNKVTEKGKDVELRCDPISGHTALYWYRQSLGQGLEFLIYFQGNSAPDKSGLPSDRFSAERTGGSVSTLTIQRTQQEDSAVYLCASSLIGSGGPTGELFFGEGSRLTVL.

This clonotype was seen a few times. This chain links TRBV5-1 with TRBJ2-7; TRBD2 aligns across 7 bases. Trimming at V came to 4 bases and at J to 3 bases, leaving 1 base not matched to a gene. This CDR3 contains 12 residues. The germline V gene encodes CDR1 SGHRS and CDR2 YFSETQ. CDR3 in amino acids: CASSGTIYEQYF. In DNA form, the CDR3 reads TGCGCCAGCAGCGGGACTATCTACGAGCAGTACTTC.

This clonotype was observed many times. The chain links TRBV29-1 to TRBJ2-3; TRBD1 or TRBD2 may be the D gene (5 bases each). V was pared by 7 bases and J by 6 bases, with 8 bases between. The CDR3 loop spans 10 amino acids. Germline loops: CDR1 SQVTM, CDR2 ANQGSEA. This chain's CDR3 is CSGGEDTQYF. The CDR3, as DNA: TGCAGCGGAGGGGAGGATACGCAGTATTTT.

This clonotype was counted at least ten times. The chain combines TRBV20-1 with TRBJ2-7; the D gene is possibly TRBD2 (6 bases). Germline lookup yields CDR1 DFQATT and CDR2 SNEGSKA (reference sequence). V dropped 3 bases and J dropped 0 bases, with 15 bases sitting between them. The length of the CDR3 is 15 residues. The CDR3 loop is CSARGTGGDSYEQYF. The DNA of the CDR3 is TGCAGTGCTAGGGGGACGGGCGGGGACTCCTACGAGCAGTACTTC.

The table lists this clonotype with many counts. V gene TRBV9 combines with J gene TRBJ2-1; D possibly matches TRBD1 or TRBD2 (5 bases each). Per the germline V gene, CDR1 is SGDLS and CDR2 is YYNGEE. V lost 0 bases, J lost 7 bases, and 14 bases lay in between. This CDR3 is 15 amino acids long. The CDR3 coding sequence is TGTGCCAGCAGCGTAGACGGAAATTGGGGGAATGAGCAGTTCTTC. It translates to CASSVDGNWGNEQFF.

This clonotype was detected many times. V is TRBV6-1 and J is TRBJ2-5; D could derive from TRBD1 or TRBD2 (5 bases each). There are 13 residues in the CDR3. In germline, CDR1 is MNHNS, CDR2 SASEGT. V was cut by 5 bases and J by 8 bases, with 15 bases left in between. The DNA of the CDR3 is TGTGCCAGCAGTAGAACCGGGACGGCTACCCAGTACTTC. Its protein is CASSRTGTATQYF.

The CDR3 nucleotides read TGCAGCGTTGAAGAGTCTGACAGGGCAGATACGCAGTATTTT. Translated: CSVEESDRADTQYF. This rearrangement joins TRBV29-1 to TRBJ2-3; 7 nucleotides agree with TRBD1. The CDR3 has 14 amino acids. Germline lookup yields CDR1 SQVTM and CDR2 ANQGSEA. Losses at the gene ends were 0 bases for V and 4 bases for J; bases not matched to a gene: 4.

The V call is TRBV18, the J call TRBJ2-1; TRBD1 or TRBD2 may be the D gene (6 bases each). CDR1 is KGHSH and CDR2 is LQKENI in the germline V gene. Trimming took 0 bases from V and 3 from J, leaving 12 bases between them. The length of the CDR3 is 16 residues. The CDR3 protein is CASSPPGGPLYNEQFF. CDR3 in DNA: TGTGCCAGCTCACCACCGGGGGGCCCCCTCTACAATGAGCAGTTCTTC.

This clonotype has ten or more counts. In nucleotides, the CDR3 is TGCGCCAGCAGCTTGGAAGGGATCACCTACGAGCAGTACTTC. Translation: CASSLEGITYEQYF. This chain links TRBV5-1 with TRBJ2-7; D uncertain. The germline V gene has CDR1 SGHRS and CDR2 YFSETQ. The CDR3 is 14 residues long. Trimming removed 0 bases at V and 2 bases at J, with 9 bases between.